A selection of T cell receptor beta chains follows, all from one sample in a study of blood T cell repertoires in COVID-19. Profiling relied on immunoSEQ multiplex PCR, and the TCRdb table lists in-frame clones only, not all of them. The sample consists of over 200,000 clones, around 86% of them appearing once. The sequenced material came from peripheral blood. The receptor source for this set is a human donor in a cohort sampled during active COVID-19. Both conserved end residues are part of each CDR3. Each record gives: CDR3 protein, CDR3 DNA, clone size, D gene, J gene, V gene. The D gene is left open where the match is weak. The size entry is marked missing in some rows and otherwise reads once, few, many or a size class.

CDR3: CASSLGGGRNTEAFF
DNA: TGTGCCAGCAGCCTAGGGGGGGGCAGGAACACTGAAGCTTTCTTT
size: NA
D: NA
J: TRBJ1-1
V: TRBV6-5

CDR3: CASSLSSGNNEQYF
DNA: TGTGCCAGCAGTTTATCTAGCGGGAACAACGAGCAGTACTTC
size: NA
D: TRBD2
J: TRBJ2-7
V: TRBV27

CDR3: CASSPWTVITGELFF
DNA: TGTGCCAGTAGTCCCTGGACAGTTATTACCGGGGAGCTGTTTTTT
size: NA
D: NA
J: TRBJ2-2
V: TRBV19

CDR3: CASSLAAREQYF
DNA: TGTGCCAGCAGCTTAGCAGCCCGCGAGCAGTACTTC
size: NA
D: NA
J: TRBJ2-7
V: TRBV7-2

CDR3: CACAGPGNTIYF
DNA: TGTGCCTGCGCAGGGCCTGGAAACACCATATATTTT
size: NA
D: NA
J: TRBJ1-3
V: TRBV25-1

CDR3: CASSQEGQGRGTDTQYF
DNA: TGTGCCAGCAGCCAAGAAGGACAGGGTAGAGGCACAGATACGCAGTATTTT
size: NA
D: TRBD1
J: TRBJ2-3
V: TRBV3-1/TRBV3-2

CDR3: CASLSRDSHSYEQYF
DNA: TGTGCCAGCTTAAGCCGGGACTCACACTCCTACGAGCAGTACTTC
size: NA
D: NA
J: TRBJ2-7
V: TRBV7-3

CDR3: CASSLDYNEQYF
DNA: TGCGCCAGCAGTCTGGACTACAACGAGCAGTACTTC
size: NA
D: NA
J: TRBJ2-7
V: TRBV5-1

CDR3: CSARDSARYEQYF
DNA: TGCAGTGCTCGTGACAGTGCTCGCTACGAGCAGTACTTC
size: NA
D: NA
J: TRBJ2-7
V: TRBV20-1

CDR3: CASSLAEQGPPLSYEQYF
DNA: TGCGCCAGCAGCTTGGCGGAACAGGGTCCCCCCCTTTCCTACGAGCAGTACTTC
size: few
D: NA
J: TRBJ2-7
V: TRBV5-1

CDR3: CASSLRGAGPQYF
DNA: TGTGCCAGCAGCCTCCGAGGAGCGGGCCCGCAGTATTTT
size: NA
D: NA
J: TRBJ2-3
V: TRBV27

CDR3: CASSPEDRRTEAFF
DNA: TGCGCCAGCAGCCCAGAGGACAGGCGCACTGAAGCTTTCTTT
size: NA
D: TRBD1
J: TRBJ1-1
V: TRBV4-1

CDR3: CASSPRRVEQYF
DNA: TGTGCCAGCAGCCCCCGACGGGTCGAGCAGTACTTC
size: NA
D: NA
J: TRBJ2-7
V: TRBV5-8

CDR3: CASSQFSGRPDTQYF
DNA: TGCGCCAGCAGCCAGTTCAGCGGGAGGCCAGATACGCAGTATTTT
size: few
D: TRBD2
J: TRBJ2-3
V: TRBV4-1

CDR3: CAISLAGETIAGELFF
DNA: TGTGCCATCTCTCTAGCGGGAGAGACAATAGCCGGGGAGCTGTTTTTT
size: NA
D: TRBD2
J: TRBJ2-2
V: TRBV2

CDR3: CASSFPLAKSFRSSYEQYF
DNA: TGTGCCAGCAGCTTTCCGCTAGCCAAGAGCTTCAGGAGCTCCTACGAGCAGTACTTC
size: NA
D: NA
J: TRBJ2-7
V: TRBV7-2